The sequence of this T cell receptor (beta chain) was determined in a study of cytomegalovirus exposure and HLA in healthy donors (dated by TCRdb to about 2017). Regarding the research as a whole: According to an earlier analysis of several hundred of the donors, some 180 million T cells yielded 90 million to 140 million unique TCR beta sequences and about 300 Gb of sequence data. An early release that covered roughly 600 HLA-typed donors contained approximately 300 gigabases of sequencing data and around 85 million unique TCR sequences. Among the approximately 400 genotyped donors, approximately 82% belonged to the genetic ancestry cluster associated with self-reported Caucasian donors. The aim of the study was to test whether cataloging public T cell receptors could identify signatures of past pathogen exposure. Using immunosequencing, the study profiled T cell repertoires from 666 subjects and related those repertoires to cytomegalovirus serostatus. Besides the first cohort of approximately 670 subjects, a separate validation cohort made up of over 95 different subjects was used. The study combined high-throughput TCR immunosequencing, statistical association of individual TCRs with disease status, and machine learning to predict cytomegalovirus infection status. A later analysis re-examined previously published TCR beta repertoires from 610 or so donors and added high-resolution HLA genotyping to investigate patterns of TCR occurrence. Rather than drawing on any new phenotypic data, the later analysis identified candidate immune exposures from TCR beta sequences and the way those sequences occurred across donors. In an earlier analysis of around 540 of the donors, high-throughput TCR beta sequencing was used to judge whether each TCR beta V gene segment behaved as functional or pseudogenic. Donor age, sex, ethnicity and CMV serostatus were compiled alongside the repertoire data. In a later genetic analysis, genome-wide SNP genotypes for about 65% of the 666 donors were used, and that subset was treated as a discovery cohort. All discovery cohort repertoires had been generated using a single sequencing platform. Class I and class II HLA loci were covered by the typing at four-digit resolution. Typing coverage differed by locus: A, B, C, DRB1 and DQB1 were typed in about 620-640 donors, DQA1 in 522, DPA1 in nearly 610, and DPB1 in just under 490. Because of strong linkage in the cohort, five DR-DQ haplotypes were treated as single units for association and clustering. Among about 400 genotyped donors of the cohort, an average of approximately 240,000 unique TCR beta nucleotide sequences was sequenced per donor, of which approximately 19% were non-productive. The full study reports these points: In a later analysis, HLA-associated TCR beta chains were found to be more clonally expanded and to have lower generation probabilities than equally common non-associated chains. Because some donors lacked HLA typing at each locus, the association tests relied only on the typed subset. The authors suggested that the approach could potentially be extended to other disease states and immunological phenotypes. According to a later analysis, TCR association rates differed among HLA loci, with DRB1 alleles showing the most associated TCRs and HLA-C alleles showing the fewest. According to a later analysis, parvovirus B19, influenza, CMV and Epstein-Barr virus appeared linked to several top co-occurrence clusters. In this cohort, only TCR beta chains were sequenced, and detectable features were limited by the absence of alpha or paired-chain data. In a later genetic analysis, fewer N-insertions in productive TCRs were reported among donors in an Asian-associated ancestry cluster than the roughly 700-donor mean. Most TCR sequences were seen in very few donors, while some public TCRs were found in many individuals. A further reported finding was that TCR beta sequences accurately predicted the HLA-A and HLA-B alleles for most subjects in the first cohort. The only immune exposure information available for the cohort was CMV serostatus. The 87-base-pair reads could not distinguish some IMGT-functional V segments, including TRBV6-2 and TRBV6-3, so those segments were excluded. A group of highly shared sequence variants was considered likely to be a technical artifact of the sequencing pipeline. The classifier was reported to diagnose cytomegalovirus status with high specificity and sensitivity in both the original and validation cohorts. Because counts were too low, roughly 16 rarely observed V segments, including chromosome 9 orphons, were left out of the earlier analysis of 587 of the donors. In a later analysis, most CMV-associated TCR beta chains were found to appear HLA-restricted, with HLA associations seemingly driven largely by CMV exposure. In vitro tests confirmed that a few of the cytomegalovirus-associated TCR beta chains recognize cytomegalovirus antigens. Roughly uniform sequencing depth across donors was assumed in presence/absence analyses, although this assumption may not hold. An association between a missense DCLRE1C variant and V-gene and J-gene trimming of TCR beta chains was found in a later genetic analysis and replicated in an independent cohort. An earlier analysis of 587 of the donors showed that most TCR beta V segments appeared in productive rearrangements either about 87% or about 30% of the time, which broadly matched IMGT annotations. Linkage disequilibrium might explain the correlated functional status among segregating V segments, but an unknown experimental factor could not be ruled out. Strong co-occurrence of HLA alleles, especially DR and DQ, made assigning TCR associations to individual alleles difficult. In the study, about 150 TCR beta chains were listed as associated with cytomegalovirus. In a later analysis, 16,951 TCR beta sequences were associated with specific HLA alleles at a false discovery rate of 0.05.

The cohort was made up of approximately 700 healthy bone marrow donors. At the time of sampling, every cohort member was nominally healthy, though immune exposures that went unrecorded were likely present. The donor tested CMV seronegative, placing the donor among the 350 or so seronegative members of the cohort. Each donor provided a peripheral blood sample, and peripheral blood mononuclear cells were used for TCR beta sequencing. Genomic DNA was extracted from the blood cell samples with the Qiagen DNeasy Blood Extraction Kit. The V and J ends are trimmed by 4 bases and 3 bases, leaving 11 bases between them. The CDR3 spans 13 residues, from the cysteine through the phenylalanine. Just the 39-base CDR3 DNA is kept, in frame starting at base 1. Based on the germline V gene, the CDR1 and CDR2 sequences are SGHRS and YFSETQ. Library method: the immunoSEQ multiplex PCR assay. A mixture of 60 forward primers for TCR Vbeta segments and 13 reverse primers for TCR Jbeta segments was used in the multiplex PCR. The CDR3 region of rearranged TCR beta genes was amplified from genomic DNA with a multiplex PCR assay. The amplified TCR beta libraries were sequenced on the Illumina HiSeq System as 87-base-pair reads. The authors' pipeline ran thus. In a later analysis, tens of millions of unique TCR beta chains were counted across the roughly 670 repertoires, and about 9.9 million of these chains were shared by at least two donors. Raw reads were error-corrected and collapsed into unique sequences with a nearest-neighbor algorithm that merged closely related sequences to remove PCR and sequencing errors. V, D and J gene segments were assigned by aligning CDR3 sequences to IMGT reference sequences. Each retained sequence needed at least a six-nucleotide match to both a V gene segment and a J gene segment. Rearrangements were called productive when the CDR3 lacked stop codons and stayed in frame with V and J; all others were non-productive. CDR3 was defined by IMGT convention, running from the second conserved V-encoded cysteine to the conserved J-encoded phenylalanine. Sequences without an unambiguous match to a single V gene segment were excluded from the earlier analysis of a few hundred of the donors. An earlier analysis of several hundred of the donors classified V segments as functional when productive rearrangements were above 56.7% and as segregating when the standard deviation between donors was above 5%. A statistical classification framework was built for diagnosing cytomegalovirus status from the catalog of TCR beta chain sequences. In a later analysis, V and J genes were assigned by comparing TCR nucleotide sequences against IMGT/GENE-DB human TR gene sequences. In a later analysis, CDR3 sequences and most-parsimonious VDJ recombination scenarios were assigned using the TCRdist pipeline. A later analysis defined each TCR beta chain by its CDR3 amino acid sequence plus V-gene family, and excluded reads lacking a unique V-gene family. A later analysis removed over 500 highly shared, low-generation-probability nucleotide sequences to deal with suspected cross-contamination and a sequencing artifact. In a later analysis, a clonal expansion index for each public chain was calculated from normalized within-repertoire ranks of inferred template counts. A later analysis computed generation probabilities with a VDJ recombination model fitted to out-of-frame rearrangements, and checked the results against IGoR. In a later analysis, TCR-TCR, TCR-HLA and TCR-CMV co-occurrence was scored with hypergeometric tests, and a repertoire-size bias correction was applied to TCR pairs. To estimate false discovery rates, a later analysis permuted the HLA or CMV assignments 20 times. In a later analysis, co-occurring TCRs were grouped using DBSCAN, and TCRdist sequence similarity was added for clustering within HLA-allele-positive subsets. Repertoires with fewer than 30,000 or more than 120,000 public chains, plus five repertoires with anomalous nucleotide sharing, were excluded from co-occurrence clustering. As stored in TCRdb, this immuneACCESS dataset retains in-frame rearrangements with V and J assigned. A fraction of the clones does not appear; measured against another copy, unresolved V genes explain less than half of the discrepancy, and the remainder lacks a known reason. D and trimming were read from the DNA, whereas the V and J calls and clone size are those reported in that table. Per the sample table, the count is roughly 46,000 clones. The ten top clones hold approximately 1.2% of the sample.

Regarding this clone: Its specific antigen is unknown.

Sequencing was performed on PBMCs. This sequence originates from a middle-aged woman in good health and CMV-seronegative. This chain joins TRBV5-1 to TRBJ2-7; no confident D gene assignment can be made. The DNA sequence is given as TGCGCCAGCAGCATATCAACTGACTACGAGCAGTACTTC. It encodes CASSISTDYEQYF.